These T cell receptor beta chains were read from a single sample in a study of T cell responses to AZD1222 COVID-19 vaccine. The table came from immunoSEQ multiplex PCR; TCRdb's copy has only in-frame clones and leaves some out. The sample lists under 150,000 clones, approximately 90% occurring once. The source was peripheral blood, collected on day 0 of AZD1222 vaccination. Receptors originate from an adult in good health. The CDR3 runs from the conserved cysteine through the conserved F or W. The order of the fields is CDR3 protein, CDR3 DNA, J gene, D gene, V gene, clone size. A D gene is named only where the DNA matches it firmly. Only part of the rows carry a size: once, few, many, or a class if the clone is expanded.

CDR3: CASSQRALTGELFF
DNA: TGCGCCAGCAGCCAACGGGCTCTCACCGGGGAGCTGTTTTTT
J: TRBJ2-2
D: NA
V: TRBV4-1
size: NA

CDR3: CASSPPRMGPGSYNSPLHF
DNA: TGTGCCAGCAGCCCCCCAAGGATGGGACCGGGCTCCTATAATTCACCCCTCCACTTT
J: TRBJ1-6
D: NA
V: TRBV14
size: NA

CDR3: CASSQSGGTLSEQFF
DNA: TGTGCCAGCAGCCAAAGCGGGGGGACTCTCAGTGAGCAGTTCTTC
J: TRBJ2-1
D: TRBD2
V: TRBV4-2
size: NA

CDR3: CASGYISANSPLHF
DNA: TGTGCCAGCGGCTACATCTCCGCTAATTCACCCCTCCACTTT
J: TRBJ1-6
D: NA
V: TRBV27
size: once

CDR3: CASSPVTSDREQFF
DNA: TGTGCCAGCTCCCCGGTTACTAGCGATCGTGAGCAGTTCTTC
J: TRBJ2-1
D: TRBD2
V: TRBV18
size: NA

CDR3: CASSLDLGRISGNTIYF
DNA: TGCGCCAGCAGCTTGGACCTGGGACGGATCTCTGGAAACACCATATATTTT
J: TRBJ1-3
D: NA
V: TRBV5-1
size: once

CDR3: CASSDDTGPNEKLFF
DNA: TGTGCCAGCAGTGATGACACAGGCCCTAATGAAAAACTGTTTTTT
J: TRBJ1-4
D: NA
V: TRBV2
size: NA

CDR3: CASSPPETVYEQYF
DNA: TGTGCCAGCAGCCCACCCGAGACGGTCTACGAGCAGTACTTC
J: TRBJ2-7
D: NA
V: TRBV7-9
size: few

CDR3: CASRLDRGYGYTF
DNA: TGTGCCAGCAGGCTGGACAGGGGGTATGGCTACACCTTC
J: TRBJ1-2
D: TRBD1
V: TRBV6-5
size: NA

CDR3: CASTTGTLKETQYF
DNA: TGTGCCAGCACCACCGGGACACTAAAAGAGACCCAGTACTTC
J: TRBJ2-5
D: NA
V: TRBV5-4
size: NA

CDR3: CASSLRGTLYGYAF
DNA: TGTGCCAGCAGTTTGAGGGGGACTCTATATGGCTACGCCTTC
J: TRBJ1-2
D: NA
V: TRBV28
size: NA

CDR3: CASSFSRTDPEQYF
DNA: TGTGCCAGCAGCTTTAGCAGGACAGACCCCGAGCAGTACTTC
J: TRBJ2-7
D: NA
V: TRBV7-8
size: NA

CDR3: CASSQSPGPYTEAFF
DNA: TGTGCCAGCAGCCAAAGCCCAGGCCCATACACTGAAGCTTTCTTT
J: TRBJ1-1
D: NA
V: TRBV3-1/TRBV3-2
size: NA

CDR3: CASSQGGDPKEQFF
DNA: TGCGCCAGCAGCCAAGGGGGGGACCCGAAGGAGCAGTTCTTC
J: TRBJ2-1
D: NA
V: TRBV4-1
size: NA

CDR3: CASSQDGGTDTQYF
DNA: TGCGCCAGCAGCCAAGACGGGGGCACAGATACGCAGTATTTT
J: TRBJ2-3
D: NA
V: TRBV4-3
size: NA

CDR3: CASSRTGPYEQYF
DNA: TGCGCCAGCAGCCGGACAGGGCCCTACGAGCAGTACTTC
J: TRBJ2-7
D: TRBD1
V: TRBV5-1
size: once

CDR3: CASSISGSRQDSPLHF
DNA: TGTGCCAGTAGTATTTCTGGGTCCAGGCAGGATTCACCCCTCCACTTT
J: TRBJ1-6
D: NA
V: TRBV19
size: NA

CDR3: CASSAARTDTQYF
DNA: TGTGCCAGCAGCGCCGCTAGGACAGATACGCAGTATTTT
J: TRBJ2-3
D: NA
V: TRBV9
size: NA

CDR3: CASTRDRANSPLHF
DNA: TGTGCCAGCACCCGGGACAGGGCTAATTCACCCCTCCACTTT
J: TRBJ1-6
D: TRBD1
V: TRBV27
size: once

CDR3: CASSLTTGYEQYF
DNA: TGTGCCAGTAGTCTAACGACAGGGTACGAGCAGTACTTC
J: TRBJ2-7
D: TRBD1
V: TRBV19
size: NA

CDR3: CSVGRTGGVEQYF
DNA: TGCAGCGTGGGTCGGACAGGGGGCGTCGAGCAGTACTTC
J: TRBJ2-7
D: TRBD1
V: TRBV29-1
size: NA

CDR3: CASSPSRSSGNTIYF
DNA: TGTGCCAGCTCACCAAGCCGGAGCTCTGGAAACACCATATATTTT
J: TRBJ1-3
D: NA
V: TRBV18
size: NA

CDR3: CASSSRAASYEQYF
DNA: TGTGCCAGCAGCAGCCGGGCCGCCTCCTACGAGCAGTACTTC
J: TRBJ2-7
D: NA
V: TRBV27
size: NA

CDR3: CASSLIRTNEQFF
DNA: TGTGCCAGCAGTTTGATTCGGACCAATGAGCAGTTCTTC
J: TRBJ2-1
D: NA
V: TRBV28
size: once

CDR3: CASSFYGLGNTGELFF
DNA: TGTGCCAGCAGCTTTTACGGACTGGGGAACACCGGGGAGCTGTTTTTT
J: TRBJ2-2
D: NA
V: TRBV7-8
size: NA

CDR3: CASRRQETQYF
DNA: TGTGCCAGCAGGAGACAAGAGACCCAGTACTTC
J: TRBJ2-5
D: NA
V: TRBV3-1/TRBV3-2
size: NA

CDR3: CAIRGTVSNSPLHF
DNA: TGTGCCATCAGAGGGACAGTAAGCAATTCACCCCTCCACTTT
J: TRBJ1-6
D: TRBD1
V: TRBV10-3
size: NA

CDR3: CASSLVSNQPQHF
DNA: TGTGCCAGCAGCTTGGTTAGCAATCAGCCCCAGCATTTT
J: TRBJ1-5
D: NA
V: TRBV5-8
size: NA

CDR3: CASRPDREGRGQPQHF
DNA: TGTGCCAGCCGTCCGGACAGGGAAGGTCGGGGTCAGCCCCAGCATTTT
J: TRBJ1-5
D: TRBD1
V: TRBV28
size: once

CDR3: CASWAPNTGELFF
DNA: TGTGCCAGCTGGGCCCCGAACACCGGGGAGCTGTTTTTT
J: TRBJ2-2
D: NA
V: TRBV6-5
size: once

CDR3: CASSSTSGSTDTQYF
DNA: TGTGCCAGCAGCTCGACTAGCGGGTCCACAGATACGCAGTATTTT
J: TRBJ2-3
D: TRBD2
V: TRBV5-4
size: NA

CDR3: CASSRQGPYEQYF
DNA: TGTGCCAGCAGTCGACAGGGTCCCTACGAGCAGTACTTC
J: TRBJ2-7
D: TRBD1
V: TRBV7-2
size: NA

CDR3: CASKPRRGLKNTEAFF
DNA: TGTGCCAGCAAACCGAGAAGGGGACTCAAGAACACTGAAGCTTTCTTT
J: TRBJ1-1
D: NA
V: TRBV25-1
size: NA

CDR3: CASSQSGQVMFF
DNA: TGTGCCAGCAGCCAATCAGGGCAGGTTATGTTTTTT
J: TRBJ1-4
D: NA
V: TRBV28
size: NA

CDR3: CASSWVGGTEAFF
DNA: TGTGCCAGCAGCTGGGTAGGCGGAACTGAAGCTTTCTTT
J: TRBJ1-1
D: NA
V: TRBV28
size: NA

CDR3: CASSQTGAETSNQPQHF
DNA: TGTGCCAGCAGTCAGACAGGGGCTGAGACTAGCAATCAGCCCCAGCATTTT
J: TRBJ1-5
D: TRBD1
V: TRBV6-6
size: once

CDR3: CASSGRGLAGGVWETQYF
DNA: TGTGCCAGCAGCGGCAGAGGCCTAGCGGGAGGGGTGTGGGAGACCCAGTACTTC
J: TRBJ2-5
D: TRBD2
V: TRBV7-8
size: NA

CDR3: CASSSGGGAPIDSPLHF
DNA: TGTGCCAGCAGCTCTGGAGGTGGGGCACCGATTGATTCACCCCTCCACTTT
J: TRBJ1-6
D: NA
V: TRBV5-6
size: NA

CDR3: CSVRYLSLETQYF
DNA: TGCAGCGTCCGGTATTTGAGTTTAGAGACCCAGTACTTC
J: TRBJ2-5
D: NA
V: TRBV29-1
size: NA

CDR3: CASTQTSGNTIYF
DNA: TGTGCCAGTACCCAGACCTCTGGAAACACCATATATTTT
J: TRBJ1-3
D: NA
V: TRBV19
size: NA

CDR3: CASQGQSLETQYF
DNA: TGTGCCTCCCAGGGACAGTCATTGGAGACCCAGTACTTC
J: TRBJ2-5
D: TRBD1
V: TRBV2
size: NA

CDR3: CASSLLSTSGGNNEQFF
DNA: TGTGCCAGCAGCCTTCTGTCGACTAGCGGGGGAAACAATGAGCAGTTCTTC
J: TRBJ2-1
D: TRBD2
V: TRBV5-6
size: NA

CDR3: CASSFGLATNEKLFF
DNA: TGTGCCAGCAGCTTTGGTCTGGCTACTAATGAAAAACTGTTTTTT
J: TRBJ1-4
D: NA
V: TRBV5-8
size: NA

CDR3: CASRPVWFF
DNA: TGCGCCAGCAGGCCCGTCTGGTTCTTC
J: TRBJ2-1
D: NA
V: TRBV4-3
size: NA

CDR3: CSVYGGETEAFF
DNA: TGCAGCGTCTACGGTGGGGAGACTGAAGCTTTCTTT
J: TRBJ1-1
D: NA
V: TRBV29-1
size: NA

CDR3: CASSFSGGVWNEQFF
DNA: TGTGCCAGCAGCTTTAGCGGGGGGGTTTGGAATGAGCAGTTCTTC
J: TRBJ2-1
D: TRBD2
V: TRBV7-8
size: NA

CDR3: CASSLRGRNTEAFF
DNA: TGTGCCAGCAGCTTGAGGGGCCGGAACACTGAAGCTTTCTTT
J: TRBJ1-1
D: NA
V: TRBV5-4
size: NA

CDR3: CASSSRYYGYTF
DNA: TGCGCCAGCAGTTCCAGGTACTATGGCTACACCTTC
J: TRBJ1-2
D: NA
V: TRBV10-1
size: NA

CDR3: CSASYSPNQPQHF
DNA: TGCAGTGCTAGTTACAGCCCCAATCAGCCCCAGCATTTT
J: TRBJ1-5
D: NA
V: TRBV20-1
size: NA

CDR3: CASSLAGSGGYTF
DNA: TGTGCCAGCAGCTTAGCAGGGTCGGGAGGCTACACCTTC
J: TRBJ1-2
D: NA
V: TRBV7-3
size: NA

CDR3: CASSFLAGGPFGANVLTF
DNA: TGTGCCAGCAGCTTCTTAGCGGGAGGGCCTTTTGGGGCCAACGTCCTGACTTTC
J: TRBJ2-6
D: TRBD2
V: TRBV7-3
size: NA

CDR3: CAINEGLSGNTIYF
DNA: TGTGCCATCAACGAGGGACTATCTGGAAACACCATATATTTT
J: TRBJ1-3
D: NA
V: TRBV10-3
size: NA